Following are 25 T cell receptor beta chains from one sample sequenced in a study of CD8 T cells in ankylosing spondylitis. TCRdb itself ran the 5' RACE reads through MiXCR, one entry per CDR3 protein. The table includes about 280,000 distinct CDR3 sequences, 20% detected once. The sample consisted of blood, either unsorted or a sorted T cell fraction (not recorded which). The receptors here all came from a male donor with ankylosing spondylitis or in good health (not recorded which).

A few counts support this clonotype. The V gene is TRBV4-2, the J gene TRBJ2-3; perhaps TRBD2 as D (7 bases). Trimming left V 4 bases short and J 3 bases short, with 17 bases between. Germline V gene data show CDR1 as LGHNA and CDR2 as YNFKEQ. This CDR3 is 16 amino acids long. CDR3 residues: CASSPLRGGPTDTQYF. Written as DNA, the CDR3 is TGTGCCAGCAGCCCCCTAAGGGGGGGGCCAACAGATACGCAGTATTTT.

This clonotype has a handful of counts. J is TRBJ2-1 and V is TRBV3-1; D ambiguous. This CDR3 is built from 13 residues. V was pared by 4 bases and J by 6 bases, with 10 bases between. Germline CDR1 reads LGHDT; CDR2 reads YNNKEL (reference sequence). The CDR3 here is CASSRLATNEQFF. The CDR3 bases are TGTGCCAGCAGCCGCCTGGCTACCAATGAGCAGTTCTTC.

The CDR3 coding sequence is TGTGCCAGTGCGTTCGGGAACACCGGGGAGCTGTTTTTT. Translation: CASAFGNTGELFF. The chain uses TRBV19 and TRBJ2-2; D call uncertain. This CDR3 is 13 amino acids long. CDR1 and CDR2 from the germline V gene are LNHDA and SQIVND (reference sequence). Trimming shortened V by 8 bases and J by 1 base, and 8 bases separated the two germline ends.

This chain joins TRBV11-3 and TRBJ1-1; 8 bases agree with TRBD1. Germline values: CDR1 SGHNT, CDR2 YENEEA. This CDR3 is 14 amino acids long. Trimming at V came to 3 bases and at J to 1 base, leaving 1 base not matched to a gene. Here the CDR3 DNA reads TGTGCCAGCAGCTTGGACAGGGAGAACACTGAAGCTTTCTTT. It codes for CASSLDRENTEAFF.

This clonotype was seen a handful of times. One junction end does not reproduce the germline sequence, and a read error may be involved. CDR3 sequence: CASSQYLGEGLRF. The CDR3, as DNA: TGTGCCAGCAGCCAATATCTGGGGGAGGGCCTCCGATTC. The gene calls are TRBV5-8 and TRBJ2-4, with 7 positions matching TRBD2. The CDR3 covers 13 residues. The germline CDR1 and CDR2 sequences are SGHTS and YDEGEE.

The rearrangement joins TRBV6-1 to TRBJ2-3; D is unclear. This CDR3 is 18 amino acids long. Between the trimmed V and J ends, which lost 8 bases and 8 bases, there was a span of 32 bases. The germline V gene has CDR1 MNHNS and CDR2 SASEGT. CDR3 sequence (DNA): TGTGCCAGCTACGCTCACAAAAATACAGTCCCCAAAAGGAGTACGCAGTATTTT. Its translation is CASYAHKNTVPKRSTQYF.

V is TRBV2 and J is TRBJ2-1; the D gene is possibly TRBD1 (6 bases). This CDR3 region has 12 residues. CDR1 and CDR2 (germline): SNHLY, FYNNEI. Trimming took 10 bases from V and 4 from J, leaving 11 bases between them. CDR3 DNA sequence: TGTGCCACTACGACAGGTTACAATGAGCAGTTCTTC. Translating gives CATTTGYNEQFF.

About this clonotype itself: A much larger clone lies a single base off, so this may be a read error. The genes are TRBV29-1 and TRBJ1-3, with D maybe TRBD1 (5 bases). This CDR3 has 12 residues. CDR1 and CDR2 (germline): SQVTM, ANQGSEA. V lost 5 bases to trimming and J lost 3 bases, with 8 bases between them. CDR3 bases: TGCAGCGTTAAGACAGATGGAAACACCATATATTTT. Protein: CSVKTDGNTIYF. Combining the CDR3 with reference TRBV29-1 and TRBJ1-3 gives the whole variable domain SAVISQKPSRDICQRGTSLTIQCQVDSQVTMMFWYRQQPGQSLTLIATANQGSEATYESGFVIDKFPISRPNLTFSTLTVSNMSPEDSSIYLCSVKTDGNTIYFGEGSWLTVV.

The V gene is TRBV6-5, the J gene TRBJ2-2; D uncertain. CDR3 length: 15 residues. Per germline, CDR1 MNHEY and CDR2 SVGAGI. Between the trimmed V and J ends, which lost 3 bases and 2 bases, there was a span of 10 bases. CDR3 region: CASSYGRVNTGELFF. The CDR3 DNA sequence: TGTGCCAGCAGTTATGGCAGAGTTAACACCGGGGAGCTGTTTTTT.

This clonotype was found a few times. V is TRBV5-1 and J is TRBJ2-3; the D call may be TRBD1 or TRBD2 (6 bases each). The CDR3 covers 14 residues. V lost 4 bases and J 2 bases, leaving 11 bases between the germline ends. Germline V lookup: CDR1 SGHRS, CDR2 YFSETQ. DNA of the CDR3: TGCGCCAGCAGCGCGGGACACTCCACAGATACGCAGTATTTT. Its protein is CASSAGHSTDTQYF.

This clonotype was detected only a few times. V gene TRBV5-1 combines with J gene TRBJ2-3, with 10 bases matching TRBD2. Germline-derived CDR1 and CDR2 are SGHRS and YFSETQ. The CDR3 spans 15 residues. V lost 4 bases, J lost 2 bases, and 4 bases stayed unmatched. The CDR3 bases are TGCGCCAGCAGCACTACTAGCGGGGCCACAGATACGCAGTATTTT. Translation gives CASSTTSGATDTQYF.

This clonotype has more than one count but fewer than ten. The chain carries TRBV18 and TRBJ1-6; tentatively, D is TRBD1 (5 bases). V gave up 2 bases and J gave up 7 bases, with 6 bases separating them. The CDR3 length is 13 residues. Looked up from germline, CDR1 is KGHSH and CDR2 is LQKENI. The CDR3: CASSPEGNSPLHF. The CDR3 DNA follows: TGTGCCAGCTCACCAGAGGGGAATTCACCCCTCCACTTT.

This rearrangement joins TRBV20-1 to TRBJ2-1; 11 bases fit TRBD2. The CDR3 contains 14 residues. Germline CDR1 DFQATT, CDR2 SNEGSKA (reference sequence). CDR3 in DNA: TGCAGCTCCCCAACTAGCGGGGGTTACAATGAGCAGTTCTTC. Its protein product is CSSPTSGGYNEQFF.

This sequence joins TRBV20-1 and TRBJ2-3; possibly TRBD1 or TRBD2 for D (7 bases each). The CDR3 spans 13 residues. V lost 6 bases to trimming and J lost 4 bases, with 14 bases between them. Per germline, CDR1 DFQATT and CDR2 SNEGSKA (reference sequence). The CDR3 DNA follows: TGCAGTGCCAGGGGGGGAGGCGCAGATACGCAGTATTTT. This sequence encodes CSARGGGADTQYF.

The chain joins TRBV9 to TRBJ1-2, with D possibly matching TRBD1 (5 bases). The V gene lost 3 bases and the J gene lost 4 bases, with 16 bases spanning the gap. The length of the CDR3 is 15 residues. The germline CDR1 and CDR2 sequences are SGDLS and YYNGEE. The CDR3 region has the DNA TGTGCCAGCAGCGAGAGGGGAGGGAGTCCCTATGGCTACACCTTC. Protein: CASSERGGSPYGYTF.

This clonotype came up a few times. V usage is TRBV6-2 or TRBV6-3 and J usage is TRBJ2-2; weak D call: TRBD2 (5 bases). Germline lookup yields CDR1 MNHEY and CDR2 SVGEGT. CDR3 size: 14 residues. V was shortened by 7 bases and J by 4 bases, with 13 bases between the two germline ends. DNA for the CDR3: TGTGCCAGCACCCTAGTTGGGAGCACCGGGGAGCTGTTTTTT. This sequence encodes CASTLVGSTGELFF.

The gene calls are TRBV28 and TRBJ1-2; D unclear. The CDR3 runs to 12 residues. CDR1 is MDHEN and CDR2 is SYDVKM in the germline V gene. V lost 6 bases and J lost 3, with 8 bases in between. CDR3 amino acids: CASSRTDYGYTF. CDR3 sequence (DNA): TGTGCCAGCAGCCGGACGGACTATGGCTACACCTTC.

This clonotype was observed a few times. The chain's CDR3 is CASSYLGLSGYTF. The CDR3 nucleotides read TGTGCCAGCAGTTACTTGGGCCTCTCCGGCTACACCTTC. The chain uses TRBV6-6 and TRBJ1-2; no clear D. Germline assignment: CDR1 MNHNY and CDR2 SVGAGI (reference sequence). The germline V and J ends were trimmed by 1 base and 8 bases, with 11 bases remaining between them. The CDR3 loop spans 13 amino acids.

This clonotype was seen more than once but under ten times. The chain is built from TRBV12-3 or TRBV12-4 and TRBJ2-7; tentative D call: TRBD2 (6 bases). This CDR3 spans 13 amino acids. Trimming pared 1 base from V and 5 bases from J, leaving 9 bases between. In DNA form, the CDR3 reads TGTGCCAGCAGTTTAGTCGGGGGAAACGAGCAGTACGTC. Residues: CASSLVGGNEQYV.

This clonotype was seen a few times. J is TRBJ2-1 and V is TRBV7-9; D gene unclear. The CDR3 consists of 15 residues. The V gene's germline CDR1 is SEHNR and CDR2 FQNEAQ (reference sequence). Trimming removed 2 bases at V and 8 bases at J, with 16 bases between. CDR3 protein: CASSLPPGTSDEQFF. CDR3 in DNA: TGTGCCAGCAGCTTACCTCCAGGAACGTCAGATGAGCAGTTCTTC.

The chain carries TRBV12-3 or TRBV12-4 and TRBJ2-2; D ambiguous. CDR3 length equals 14 residues. V shed 4 bases and J shed 5 bases, with 11 bases lying between them. CDR3 loop: CASSWGRVTGELFF. The CDR3, as DNA: TGTGCCAGCAGTTGGGGTAGGGTTACCGGGGAGCTGTTTTTT.

The genes are TRBV6-5 and TRBJ1-6, with D possibly TRBD1 on 6 matching bases. Germline V gives CDR1 MNHEY, CDR2 SVGAGI. V lost 4 bases to trimming and J lost 0 bases, with 19 bases between them. The CDR3 contains 19 residues. CDR3 nucleotides: TGTGCCAGCAGTTCCCTGAGGGGGGGCAGGAGCTCCTATAATTCACCCCTCCACTTT. Protein product: CASSSLRGGRSSYNSPLHF.

Only a few counts were recorded for this clonotype. The chain combines TRBV27 with TRBJ2-1, with a possible D match to TRBD1 (6 bases). The CDR3 is made up of 17 amino acids. V lost 11 bases and J 1 base, leaving 24 bases between the germline ends. Germline lookup yields CDR1 MNHEY and CDR2 SMNVEV (reference sequence). In DNA form, the CDR3 reads TGTGCCTCCTCCCGAGGGCAGGGGACAAGGTCCTACAATGAGCAGTTCTTC. Translated: CASSRGQGTRSYNEQFF.

This clonotype was detected only a few times. V is TRBV3-1 and J is TRBJ2-3; TRBD1 matches 8 bases. The V gene's germline CDR1 is LGHDT and CDR2 YNNKEL (reference sequence). There are 17 residues in the CDR3. The trim removed 1 base at V and 0 bases at J, leaving 6 bases unmatched. CDR3 residues: CASSQVGTGASTDTQYF. The CDR3 DNA reads TGTGCCAGCAGCCAAGTAGGGACAGGAGCTAGCACAGATACGCAGTATTTT.

This clonotype was picked up many times. V gene TRBV20-1 combines with J gene TRBJ2-6; 8 nucleotides align to TRBD1. Germline V lookup: CDR1 DFQATT, CDR2 SNEGSKA (reference sequence). The V gene end was trimmed by 3 bases and the J gene end by 0 bases; junction bases not matched to a gene: 10. CDR3 length equals 18 residues. The CDR3 is CSARAFGQGISGANVLTF. In DNA, the CDR3 is TGCAGTGCTAGGGCATTTGGACAGGGCATCTCTGGGGCCAACGTCCTGACTTTC.